The source of this T cell receptor beta chain is a study of CD4+ T cells in melanoma. Study results and caveats: CD8+ T cell, macrophage and B cell function reportedly correlated with neoantigen-specific CD4+ T cells.

A word on this clone: Its antigen is unknown.

Using immunoSEQ multiplex PCR, the repertoire was profiled, and TCRdb retains in-frame clones only, with some absent. The sample has about 50,000 clones; roughly 89% are singletons. Sequencing was carried out using peripheral blood. This receptor was identified in a human donor with melanoma.

CDR3 bases: TGTGCCAGCAGCGGGGGATACAATCAGCCCCAGCATTTT. This gives the protein CASSGGYNQPQHF. The rearrangement uses TRBV6-5 and TRBJ1-5; D might be TRBD1 (5 bases). V was pared by 6 bases and J by 3 bases, with 9 bases between. Germline V gene sequence: CDR1 MNHEY, CDR2 SVGAGI. The CDR3 sequence is 13 residues long.